The rows below give T cell receptor beta chains drawn from one sample of a study of shared clonotypes between healthy human individuals. Some clones are missing from TCRdb's copy, which holds only in-frame ones; the method was immunoSEQ multiplex PCR. The sample holds under 850,000 clones, nearly 95% seen once. Sequenced material: naive CD8+ T cells sorted from blood. The receptor set was obtained from a man aged 25-45 years in good health. Both conserved end residues are part of each CDR3. D genes are given only for firm matches. Clone size is stated in some rows and not others, as once, few, many or a class when expanded.

v_gene: TRBV5-1; j_gene: TRBJ2-1; d_gene: NA; abundance: NA; CDR3nt: TGCGCCAGCAGCTTGGGTGGAGAGCAGTTCTTC; CDR3aa: CASSLGGEQFF
v_gene: TRBV28; j_gene: TRBJ2-1; d_gene: TRBD2; abundance: once; CDR3nt: TGTGCCAGCAGTTTGAATCTAGCGGGAGGGCCAGATGAGCAGTTCTTC; CDR3aa: CASSLNLAGGPDEQFF
v_gene: TRBV7-9; j_gene: TRBJ2-1; d_gene: TRBD2; abundance: NA; CDR3nt: TGTGCCAGCAGCTCACGGACTAGCGGGAGTTACAATGAGCAGTTCTTC; CDR3aa: CASSSRTSGSYNEQFF
v_gene: TRBV9; j_gene: TRBJ2-1; d_gene: TRBD1; abundance: NA; CDR3nt: TGTGCCAGCAGCGCATCTCCCGGGACAGGGAAGTTCTTC; CDR3aa: CASSASPGTGKFF
v_gene: TRBV28; j_gene: TRBJ2-2; d_gene: TRBD2; abundance: NA; CDR3nt: TGTGCCAGCAGTTTACGCGGGGGTGGGGAGCTGTTTTTT; CDR3aa: CASSLRGGGELFF
v_gene: TRBV11-2; j_gene: TRBJ2-7; d_gene: TRBD1; abundance: few; CDR3nt: TGTGCCAGCCAACTTGGGACAGGGTCGGGCGAGCAGTACTTC; CDR3aa: CASQLGTGSGEQYF
v_gene: TRBV7-9; j_gene: TRBJ1-3; d_gene: NA; abundance: once; CDR3nt: TGTGCCAGCAGCTTATTCCGGGAAACTGGAAACACCATATATTTT; CDR3aa: CASSLFRETGNTIYF
v_gene: TRBV7-6; j_gene: TRBJ2-7; d_gene: NA; abundance: NA; CDR3nt: TGTGCCAGCAGTTCTACCGCCTACGAGCAGTACTTC; CDR3aa: CASSSTAYEQYF
v_gene: TRBV5-1; j_gene: TRBJ1-5; d_gene: TRBD1; abundance: NA; CDR3nt: TGCGCCAGCAGCTTGGGACAGGGGAACAATCAGCCCCAGCATTTT; CDR3aa: CASSLGQGNNQPQHF
v_gene: TRBV7-3; j_gene: TRBJ2-1; d_gene: TRBD1; abundance: NA; CDR3nt: TGTGCCAGCAGTCCTACAGGGGGGTCCTACAATGAGCAGTTCTTC; CDR3aa: CASSPTGGSYNEQFF
v_gene: TRBV27; j_gene: TRBJ2-7; d_gene: NA; abundance: NA; CDR3nt: TGTGCCAGCAGGGACTACAGCTCCTACGAGCAGTACTTC; CDR3aa: CASRDYSSYEQYF
v_gene: TRBV4-1; j_gene: TRBJ2-1; d_gene: NA; abundance: NA; CDR3nt: TGCGCCAGCAGCCAAGCGTTGGGAGTTGAGCAGTTCTTC; CDR3aa: CASSQALGVEQFF
v_gene: TRBV10-2; j_gene: TRBJ1-2; d_gene: NA; abundance: NA; CDR3nt: TGCGCCAGCAGTCCAGGCCCCTCTGGCTACACCTTC; CDR3aa: CASSPGPSGYTF
v_gene: TRBV7-9; j_gene: TRBJ2-1; d_gene: TRBD2; abundance: NA; CDR3nt: TGTGCCAGCAGCTTAGATTCACTAGCGGGGTACAATGAGCAGTTCTTC; CDR3aa: CASSLDSLAGYNEQFF
v_gene: TRBV6-5; j_gene: TRBJ1-2; d_gene: NA; abundance: NA; CDR3nt: TGTGCCAGCAGTTACTCATTCGGTCTCGGCTACACCTTC; CDR3aa: CASSYSFGLGYTF
v_gene: TRBV10-1; j_gene: TRBJ1-2; d_gene: NA; abundance: few; CDR3nt: TGCGCCAGCAGTGGGGGGCAGCCCGGCACCTTC; CDR3aa: CASSGGQPGTF
v_gene: TRBV27; j_gene: TRBJ2-1; d_gene: NA; abundance: NA; CDR3nt: TGTGCCAGCAGTACTGGCAATGAGCAGTTCTTC; CDR3aa: CASSTGNEQFF
v_gene: TRBV27; j_gene: TRBJ2-5; d_gene: TRBD2; abundance: NA; CDR3nt: TGTGCCACCGGGACTAGCGGGTTAGAGACCCAGTACTTC; CDR3aa: CATGTSGLETQYF
v_gene: TRBV5-8; j_gene: TRBJ1-1; d_gene: NA; abundance: few; CDR3nt: TGTGCCAGCAGCGGACTTAACACTGAAGCTTTCTTT; CDR3aa: CASSGLNTEAFF